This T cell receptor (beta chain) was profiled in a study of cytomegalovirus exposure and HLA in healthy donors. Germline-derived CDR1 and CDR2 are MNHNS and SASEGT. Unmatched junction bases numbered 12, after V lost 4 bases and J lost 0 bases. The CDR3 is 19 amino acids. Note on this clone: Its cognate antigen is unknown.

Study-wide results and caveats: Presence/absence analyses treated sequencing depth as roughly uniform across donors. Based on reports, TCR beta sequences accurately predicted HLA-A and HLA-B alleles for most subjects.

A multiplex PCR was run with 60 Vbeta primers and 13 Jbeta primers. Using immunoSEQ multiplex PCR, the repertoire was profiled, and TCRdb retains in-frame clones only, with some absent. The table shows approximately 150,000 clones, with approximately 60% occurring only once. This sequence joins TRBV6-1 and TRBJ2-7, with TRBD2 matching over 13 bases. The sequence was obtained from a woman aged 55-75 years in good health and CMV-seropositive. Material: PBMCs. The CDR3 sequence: CASSGTRTSGSSPSYEQYF. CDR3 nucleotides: TGTGCCAGCAGTGGGACTCGGACTAGCGGGAGTTCCCCCTCCTACGAGCAGTACTTC.